This T cell receptor (beta chain) emerged from a study of cytomegalovirus exposure and HLA in healthy donors. At the level of the study: There were about 85 million unique TCRs (from HLA-typed donors) in an early data release. Study results and caveats: Usually a TCR sequence was rare, but some public TCRs were found in many donors. In an earlier analysis, in 587 donors, most V segments appeared productive either ~87% or ~30% of the time.

Trimming took off 1 base at V and 7 bases at J, with 10 bases between the two ends. This CDR3 comprises 14 residues. Germline CDR1 SEHNR, CDR2 FQNEAQ (reference sequence). Healthy bone marrow donors made up the donor group. This clone was seen just once. What it recognizes is unknown. PCR was performed using 60 Vbeta and 13 Jbeta primers. Produced via immunoSEQ multiplex PCR; TCRdb's table is partial and in-frame only. The table includes some 170,000 clones, approximately 79% detected once. The TCR comes from a man aged 55-75 years in good health and CMV-seronegative. Specimen: PBMCs. V is TRBV7-9 and J is TRBJ2-2; D is perhaps TRBD1 (6 bases). The CDR3 DNA sequence: TGTGCCAGCAGCTTAGGACAGGTGAACGGGGAGCTGTTTTTT. This translates into CASSLGQVNGELFF.